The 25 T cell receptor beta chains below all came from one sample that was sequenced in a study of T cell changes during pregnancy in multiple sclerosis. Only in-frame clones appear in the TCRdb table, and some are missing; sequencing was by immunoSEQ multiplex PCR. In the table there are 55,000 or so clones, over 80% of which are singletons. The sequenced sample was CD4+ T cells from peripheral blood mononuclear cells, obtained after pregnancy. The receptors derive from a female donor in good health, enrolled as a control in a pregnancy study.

For the CDR3, the DNA is TGTGCCATCAGTAGGGACACCCAAGAGACCCAGTACTTC. It translates to CAISRDTQETQYF. The chain links TRBV10-3 to TRBJ2-5; D may be TRBD1 (6 bases). The V and J ends lost 5 bases and 1 base respectively, with 8 bases between them. The CDR3 consists of 13 residues. Germline V gene sequence: CDR1 ENHRY, CDR2 SYGVKD.

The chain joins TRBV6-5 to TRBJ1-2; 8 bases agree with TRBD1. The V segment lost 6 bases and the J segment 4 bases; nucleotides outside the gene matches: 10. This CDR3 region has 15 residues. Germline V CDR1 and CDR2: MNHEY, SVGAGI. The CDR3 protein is CASSPLLTGGYGYTF. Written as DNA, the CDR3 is TGTGCCAGCAGCCCCCTCCTTACAGGGGGCTATGGCTACACCTTC.

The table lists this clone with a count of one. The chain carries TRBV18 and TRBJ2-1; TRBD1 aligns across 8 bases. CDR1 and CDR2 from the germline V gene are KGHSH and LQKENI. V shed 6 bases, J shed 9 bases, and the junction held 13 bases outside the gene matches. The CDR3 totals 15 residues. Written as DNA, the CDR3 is TGTGCCAGCTCCCATGACAGGGGAGGCCCCAGTGAGCAGTTCTTC. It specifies CASSHDRGGPSEQFF.

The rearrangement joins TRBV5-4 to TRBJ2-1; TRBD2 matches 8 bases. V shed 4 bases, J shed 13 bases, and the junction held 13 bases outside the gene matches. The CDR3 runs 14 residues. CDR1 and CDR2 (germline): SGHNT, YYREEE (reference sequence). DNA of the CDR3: TGTGCCAGCAGCCGGGCTGGGGCGGGGGGAAAACAGTTCTTC. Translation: CASSRAGAGGKQFF. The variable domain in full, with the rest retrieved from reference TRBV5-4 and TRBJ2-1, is ETGVTQSPTHLIKTRGQQVTLRCSSQSGHNTVSWYQQALGQGPQFIFQYYREEENGRGNFPPRFSGLQFPNYSSELNVNALELDDSALYLCASSRAGAGGKQFFGPGTRLTVL.

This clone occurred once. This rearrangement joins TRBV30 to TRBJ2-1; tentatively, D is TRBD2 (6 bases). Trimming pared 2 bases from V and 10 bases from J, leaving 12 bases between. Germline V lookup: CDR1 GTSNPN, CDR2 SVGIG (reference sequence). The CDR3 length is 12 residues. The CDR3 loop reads CAWSSRRAEQFF. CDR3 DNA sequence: TGTGCCTGGAGTTCCCGGAGGGCCGAGCAGTTCTTC.

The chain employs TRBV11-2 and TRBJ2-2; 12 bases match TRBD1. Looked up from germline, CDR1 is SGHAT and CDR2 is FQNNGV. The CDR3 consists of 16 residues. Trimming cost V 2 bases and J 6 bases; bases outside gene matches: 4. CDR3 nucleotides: TGTGCCAGCAGCTTAAGTAGGGACAGGGGGCCCGGGGAGCTGTTTTTT. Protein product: CASSLSRDRGPGELFF.

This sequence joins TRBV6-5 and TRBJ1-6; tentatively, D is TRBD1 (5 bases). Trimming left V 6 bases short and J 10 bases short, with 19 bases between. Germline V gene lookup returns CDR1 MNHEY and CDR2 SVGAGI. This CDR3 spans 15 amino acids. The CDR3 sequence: CASSSQGALGSPLHF. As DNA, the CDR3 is TGTGCCAGCAGCTCTCAAGGGGCCCTTGGATCACCCCTCCACTTT.

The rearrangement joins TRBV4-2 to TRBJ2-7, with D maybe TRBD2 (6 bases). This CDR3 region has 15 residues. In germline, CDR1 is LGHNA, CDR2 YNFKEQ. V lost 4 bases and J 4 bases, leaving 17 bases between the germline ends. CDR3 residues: CASSRDAEGLYEQYF. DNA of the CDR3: TGTGCCAGCAGCCGAGACGCGGAGGGGTTGTACGAGCAGTACTTC.

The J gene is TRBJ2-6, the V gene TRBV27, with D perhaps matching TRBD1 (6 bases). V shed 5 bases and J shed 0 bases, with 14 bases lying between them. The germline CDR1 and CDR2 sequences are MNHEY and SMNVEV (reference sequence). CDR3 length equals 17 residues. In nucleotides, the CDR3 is TGTGCCAGCAGTCCCGGACAGTCCCGCTCTGGGGCCAACGTCCTGACTTTC. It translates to CASSPGQSRSGANVLTF.

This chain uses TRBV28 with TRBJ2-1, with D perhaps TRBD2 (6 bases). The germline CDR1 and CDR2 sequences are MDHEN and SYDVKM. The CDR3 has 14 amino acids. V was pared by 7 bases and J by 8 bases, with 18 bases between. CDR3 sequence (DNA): TGTGCCAGCATGCGAGAGGAGGGGTACGATGAGCAGTTCTTC. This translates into CASMREEGYDEQFF.

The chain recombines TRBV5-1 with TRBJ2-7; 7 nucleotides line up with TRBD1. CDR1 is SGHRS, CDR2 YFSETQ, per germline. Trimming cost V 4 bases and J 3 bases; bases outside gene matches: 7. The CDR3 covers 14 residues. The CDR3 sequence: CASSPATGLYEQYF. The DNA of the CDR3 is TGCGCCAGCAGCCCCGCGACAGGGCTCTACGAGCAGTACTTC.

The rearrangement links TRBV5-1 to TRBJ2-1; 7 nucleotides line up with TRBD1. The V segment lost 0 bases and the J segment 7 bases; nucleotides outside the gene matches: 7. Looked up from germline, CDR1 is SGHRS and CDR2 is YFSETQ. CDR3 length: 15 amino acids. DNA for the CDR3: TGCGCCAGCAGCTTGGTCGTGGGACAGAGGAATGAGCAGTTCTTC. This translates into CASSLVVGQRNEQFF.

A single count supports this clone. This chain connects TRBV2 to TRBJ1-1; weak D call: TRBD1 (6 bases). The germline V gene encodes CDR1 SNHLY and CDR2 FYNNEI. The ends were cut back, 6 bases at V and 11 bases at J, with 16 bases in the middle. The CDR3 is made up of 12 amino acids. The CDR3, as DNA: TGTGCCAGCAGGAGGGACAACGCGGCCGCTTTCTTT. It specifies CASRRDNAAAFF.

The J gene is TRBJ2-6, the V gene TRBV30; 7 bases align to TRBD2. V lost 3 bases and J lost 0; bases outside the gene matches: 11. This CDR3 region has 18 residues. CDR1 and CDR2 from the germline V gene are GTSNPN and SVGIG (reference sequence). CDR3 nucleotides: TGTGCCTGGAGGATCCCGGGAGGCTCCCTCTCTGGGGCCAACGTCCTGACTTTC. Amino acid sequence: CAWRIPGGSLSGANVLTF.

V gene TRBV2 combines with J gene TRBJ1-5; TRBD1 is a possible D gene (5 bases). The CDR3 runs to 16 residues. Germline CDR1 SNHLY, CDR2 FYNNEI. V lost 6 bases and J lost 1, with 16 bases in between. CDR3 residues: CASRRTRQISNQPQHF. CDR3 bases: TGTGCCAGCAGACGAACCCGACAGATAAGCAATCAGCCCCAGCATTTT.

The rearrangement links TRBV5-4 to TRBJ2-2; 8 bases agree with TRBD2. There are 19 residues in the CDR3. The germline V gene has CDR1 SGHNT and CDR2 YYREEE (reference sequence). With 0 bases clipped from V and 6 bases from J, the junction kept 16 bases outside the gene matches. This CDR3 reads CASSLGGRGSGEKAGELFF. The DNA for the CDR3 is TGTGCCAGCAGCTTGGGAGGTCGCGGTAGCGGGGAGAAGGCCGGGGAGCTGTTTTTT.

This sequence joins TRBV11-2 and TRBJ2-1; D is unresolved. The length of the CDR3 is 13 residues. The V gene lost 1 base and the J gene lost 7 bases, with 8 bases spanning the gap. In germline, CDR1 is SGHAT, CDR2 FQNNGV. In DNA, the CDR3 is TGTGCCAGCAGCTTAGGGTCACAGAATGAGCAGTTCTTC. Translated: CASSLGSQNEQFF. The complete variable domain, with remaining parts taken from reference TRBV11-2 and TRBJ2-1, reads EAGVAQSPRYKIIEKRQSVAFWCNPISGHATLYWYQQILGQGPKLLIQFQNNGVVDDSQLPKDRFSAERLKGVDSTLKIQPAKLEDSAVYLCASSLGSQNEQFFGPGTRLTVL.

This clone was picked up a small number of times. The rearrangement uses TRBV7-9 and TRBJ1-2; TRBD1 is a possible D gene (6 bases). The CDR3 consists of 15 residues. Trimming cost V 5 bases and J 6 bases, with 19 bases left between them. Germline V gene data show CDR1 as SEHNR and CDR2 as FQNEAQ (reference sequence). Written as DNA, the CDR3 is TGTGCCAGCAGCCTCGACCCGGGACAAGGCCATGGCTACACCTTC. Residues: CASSLDPGQGHGYTF.

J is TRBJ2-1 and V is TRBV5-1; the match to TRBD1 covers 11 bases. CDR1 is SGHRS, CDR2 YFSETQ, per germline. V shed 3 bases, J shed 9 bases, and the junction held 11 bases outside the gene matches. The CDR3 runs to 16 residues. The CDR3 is CASSSSGTGGSSEQFF. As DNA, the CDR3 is TGCGCCAGCAGCTCCTCCGGGACAGGGGGATCTAGTGAGCAGTTCTTC.

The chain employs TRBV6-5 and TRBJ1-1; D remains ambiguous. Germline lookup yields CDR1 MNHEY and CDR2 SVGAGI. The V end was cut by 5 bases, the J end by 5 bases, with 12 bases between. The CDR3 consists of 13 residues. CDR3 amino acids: CASSNVVRTEAFF. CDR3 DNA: TGTGCCAGCAGTAATGTTGTGAGGACTGAAGCTTTCTTT.

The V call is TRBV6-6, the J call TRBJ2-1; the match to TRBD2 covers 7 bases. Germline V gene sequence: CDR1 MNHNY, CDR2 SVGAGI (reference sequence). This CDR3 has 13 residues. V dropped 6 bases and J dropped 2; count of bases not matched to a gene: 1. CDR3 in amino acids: CASRAGTYNEQFF. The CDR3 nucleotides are TGTGCCAGCAGAGCGGGGACCTACAATGAGCAGTTCTTC.

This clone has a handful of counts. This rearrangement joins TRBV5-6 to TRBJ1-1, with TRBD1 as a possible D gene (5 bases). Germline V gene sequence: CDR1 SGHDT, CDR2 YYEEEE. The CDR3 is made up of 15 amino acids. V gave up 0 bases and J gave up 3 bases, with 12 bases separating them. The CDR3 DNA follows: TGTGCCAGCAGCTTGGAGTCAGGGTCGCACACTGAAGCTTTCTTT. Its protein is CASSLESGSHTEAFF.

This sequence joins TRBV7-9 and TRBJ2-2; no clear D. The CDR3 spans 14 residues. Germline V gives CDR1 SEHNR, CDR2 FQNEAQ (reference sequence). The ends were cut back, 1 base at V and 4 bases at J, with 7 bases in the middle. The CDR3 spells CASSLGRFTGELFF. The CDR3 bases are TGTGCCAGCAGCTTAGGGAGATTCACCGGGGAGCTGTTTTTT.

For the CDR3, the DNA is TGTGCCAGCACCGACCGGGCGGGGAGCTACAATGAGCAGTTCTTC. This gives the protein CASTDRAGSYNEQFF. This sequence joins TRBV6-6 and TRBJ2-1; TRBD2 might be the D (6 bases). Germline lookup yields CDR1 MNHNY and CDR2 SVGAGI (reference sequence). The V end was cut by 7 bases, the J end by 3 bases, with 16 bases between. There are 15 residues in the CDR3.

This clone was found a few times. Here the CDR3 DNA reads TGTGCCAGCAGCCAAGAGCGAAATAGGAACACTGAAGCTTTCTTT. The encoded protein is CASSQERNRNTEAFF. This chain links TRBV14 with TRBJ1-1; no clear D. V shed 0 bases and J shed 1 base, with 9 bases lying between them. The CDR3 is made up of 15 amino acids. Germline CDR1 is SGHDN and CDR2 is FVKESK.